This TCR beta chain derives from a study of graft-versus-host responses after intestinal transplantation. Study-wide background: Recipients had transplants, and these were multivisceral, liver-intestinal, or isolated intestinal. Study conclusions and caveats: Recipient marrow harbored GvH clones, some of which surfaced first in ileum or blood.

The germline V gene has CDR1 MDHEN and CDR2 SYDVKM. This CDR3 spans 16 amino acids. Trimming removed 6 bases from V and 8 bases from J, with 23 bases in between. A note on this clone: Its antigen remains unidentified.

TCRdb's copy holds only in-frame clones and misses some; the assay was immunoSEQ multiplex PCR. Among 85,000 to 100,000 clones listed, less than 95% were seen once. This sequence originates from a human donor who was the organ donor for an intestinal transplant. The sample consisted of unstimulated CD4+ T cells sorted from spleen or lymph node cells, taken before transplant. The V call is TRBV28, the J call TRBJ2-1; D possibly corresponds to TRBD2 (6 bases). DNA of the CDR3: TGTGCCAGCAGCTTGATGCGGGAATTGGGCAGCGATGAGCAGTTCTTC. Amino acids: CASSLMRELGSDEQFF.